Shown below are 6 T cell receptor beta chains from a single sample sequenced in a study of technical replicates of blood from a few donors. The assay was immunoSEQ multiplex PCR, and TCRdb's table has in-frame clones only and misses some. The sample shows 78,000 or so clones, 75% to 90% of them seen only once. Source material: T cells isolated from PBMCs. These receptors were obtained from a human donor in good health.

The chain uses TRBV21-1 and TRBJ1-1; TRBD1 is the table's D call, not checked against the DNA. TRBV21-1 is assigned pseudogene status. The CDR3 length is 15 residues. The CDR3 protein is CASTDTMGANTEAFF. For the CDR3, the DNA is TGTGCCAGCACCGATACTATGGGGGCCAACACTGAAGCTTTCTTT.

The V call is TRBV2, the J call TRBJ2-5; 9 bases fit TRBD2. Germline loops: CDR1 SNHLY, CDR2 FYNNEI. The CDR3 has 14 amino acids. The V segment lost 3 bases and the J segment 5 bases; nucleotides outside the gene matches: 4. CDR3: CASSEISGSETQYF. The DNA for the CDR3 is TGTGCCAGCAGTGAGATTAGCGGGAGTGAGACCCAGTACTTC.

The gene calls are TRBV9 and TRBJ2-1; possibly TRBD1 for D (8 bases). CDR3 length: 16 residues. The germline V gene encodes CDR1 SGDLS and CDR2 YYNGEE. V lost 1 base to trimming and J lost 6 bases, with 17 bases between them. CDR3 bases: TGTGCCAGCAGCGTAACAGGGGGGACTACAATCAATGAGCAGTTCTTC. This sequence encodes CASSVTGGTTINEQFF.

The CDR3 DNA is TGCGCCAGCAGCTCATTAGCGGGGACCTCCTACAATGAGCAGTTCTTC. Protein: CASSSLAGTSYNEQFF. The chain joins TRBV5-1 to TRBJ2-1; 8 bases map to TRBD2. V trimming: 3 bases; J trimming: 0 bases; junction bases outside the gene matches: 5. The CDR3 loop spans 16 amino acids. Germline V gene data show CDR1 as SGHRS and CDR2 as YFSETQ. The whole variable domain, filled in from reference TRBV5-1 and TRBJ2-1, reads KAGVTQTPRYLIKTRGQQVTLSCSPISGHRSVSWYQQTPGQGLQFLFEYFSETQRNKGNFPGRFSGRQFSNSRSEMNVSTLELGDSALYLCASSSLAGTSYNEQFFGPGTRLTVL.

This clone occurred once. The CDR3 spells CASSSKGVSGISNEQYF. The CDR3 coding sequence is TGTGCCAGCAGCTCCAAGGGGGTAAGCGGGATCTCTAACGAGCAGTACTTC. V gene TRBV21-1 combines with J gene TRBJ2-7; TRBD2 reflects the table's D call only, with no check against the DNA. TRBV21-1 is a recognized pseudogene. The CDR3 length is 17 residues.

V usage is TRBV5-4 and J usage is TRBJ2-7; TRBD2 aligns across 11 bases. Germline V lookup: CDR1 SGHNT, CDR2 YYREEE (reference sequence). J gave up 2 bases and V 3 bases, and 4 bases lay outside the gene matches. The CDR3 covers 15 residues. The CDR3 sequence: CASSSGLAVTYEQYF. The CDR3 DNA follows: TGTGCCAGCAGCTCGGGACTAGCGGTAACCTACGAGCAGTACTTC.